The 30 T cell receptor beta chains below come from one sample, sequenced in a study of identifying expanded T cells in peripheral blood. Method: immunoSEQ multiplex PCR; TCRdb's copy keeps in-frame clones and lacks some. This table holds some 75,000 clones, roughly 90% found once. The sample taken for sequencing was blood. The receptors come from a person aged 18-70 years in good health.

The V and J genes are TRBV28 and TRBJ2-2; 9 bases match TRBD1. The V gene end was trimmed by 4 bases and the J gene end by 3 bases; junction bases not matched to a gene: 9. This CDR3 is 17 amino acids long. Germline CDR1 MDHEN, CDR2 SYDVKM. DNA of the CDR3: TGTGCCAGCAGTTCAAACAGGGGGCGAGTATACACCGGGGAGCTGTTTTTT. Translated: CASSSNRGRVYTGELFF.

The rearrangement uses TRBV7-9 and TRBJ2-1; the D gene is possibly TRBD2 (5 bases). The CDR3 runs to 15 residues. Trimming pared 1 base from V and 12 bases from J, leaving 19 bases between. Germline CDR1 and CDR2: SEHNR and FQNEAQ (reference sequence). The CDR3: CASSLGSVGVWGQFF. For the CDR3, the DNA is TGTGCCAGCAGCTTAGGCAGCGTCGGGGTTTGGGGGCAGTTCTTC.

The chain combines TRBV7-6 with TRBJ2-1; 10 bases agree with TRBD2. V was clipped by 3 bases and J by 10 bases; unmatched bases: 9. The CDR3 sequence is 15 residues long. Germline values: CDR1 SGHVS, CDR2 FNYEAQ. The CDR3 coding sequence is TGTGCCAGCAGCTTTAAGGGGCTAGCGGGAGACGAGCAGTTCTTC. This sequence encodes CASSFKGLAGDEQFF.

The rearrangement links TRBV9 to TRBJ1-2; D unresolved. This CDR3 region has 15 residues. Germline V gene lookup returns CDR1 SGDLS and CDR2 YYNGEE. Trimming took 0 bases from V and 3 from J, leaving 12 bases between them. CDR3 DNA: TGTGCCAGCAGCGTAGGCGGCAATGGGGACTATGGCTACACCTTC. Translation gives CASSVGGNGDYGYTF.

The chain has TRBV5-4 and TRBJ2-7; either TRBD1 or TRBD2 may fit D (5 bases each). This CDR3 contains 15 residues. Germline CDR1 is SGHNT and CDR2 is YYREEE (reference sequence). The germline V and J ends were trimmed by 2 bases and 4 bases, with 16 bases remaining between them. This CDR3 reads CASSFGDGVLYEQYF. The CDR3 nucleotides read TGTGCCAGCAGCTTCGGGGACGGAGTTTTATACGAGCAGTACTTC.

This chain links TRBV11-2 with TRBJ2-1; D is undetermined. Germline CDR1 is SGHAT and CDR2 is FQNNGV. Deletions cut 3 bases from V and 0 bases from J, with 9 bases between. The CDR3 consists of 15 residues. The CDR3 region has the DNA TGTGCCAGCAGCTTCCAGGTGAGCTCCTACAATGAGCAGTTCTTC. It specifies CASSFQVSSYNEQFF.

The V and J genes are TRBV9 and TRBJ1-2; 9 nucleotides line up with TRBD1. Germline values: CDR1 SGDLS, CDR2 YYNGEE. V shed 3 bases, J shed 2 bases, and the junction held 5 bases outside the gene matches. This CDR3 contains 15 residues. CDR3 amino acids: CASSATGTGNYGYTF. In nucleotides, the CDR3 is TGTGCCAGCAGCGCCACCGGGACAGGGAACTATGGCTACACCTTC.

The genes are TRBV29-1 and TRBJ2-7; a weak D match, TRBD2 (6 bases). Germline V gene lookup returns CDR1 SQVTM and CDR2 ANQGSEA. The CDR3 is 14 amino acids. V lost 0 bases and J 2 bases, leaving 11 bases between the germline ends. This CDR3 is CSVEDRGRTYEQYF. The CDR3 DNA follows: TGCAGCGTTGAAGATCGAGGGAGGACCTACGAGCAGTACTTC.

A few counts support this clone. The J gene is TRBJ1-4, the V gene TRBV10-3, with D tentatively TRBD1 (5 bases). This CDR3 has 12 residues. V lost 8 bases to trimming and J lost 13 bases, with 17 bases between them. Germline CDR1 ENHRY, CDR2 SYGVKD. The CDR3 region has the DNA TGTGCCATCCAACAGAACCCCGGGACACTGTTTTTT. Amino acid sequence: CAIQQNPGTLFF.

This rearrangement joins TRBV21-1 to TRBJ2-1; the table names TRBD1, a call not compared with the DNA. TRBV21-1 is listed as a pseudogene. This CDR3 is 17 amino acids long. CDR3 amino acids: CASSRFSRDRVSNEQFF. The CDR3 DNA reads as TGTGCCAGCAGCAGATTTAGCCGGGACAGGGTAAGTAATGAGCAGTTCTTC.

The chain couples TRBV7-2 to TRBJ1-3; no clear D gene. V was clipped by 5 bases and J by 0 bases, with 5 bases between them. The CDR3 sequence is 13 residues long. The germline gives CDR1 SGHTA, CDR2 FQGNSA. The CDR3: CASSGDSGNTIYF. CDR3 nucleotide sequence: TGTGCCAGCAGCGGCGACTCTGGAAACACCATATATTTT. Drawing the rest from reference TRBV7-2 and TRBJ1-3, the complete variable domain is GAGVSQSPSNKVTEKGKDVELRCDPISGHTALYWYRQSLGQGLEFLIYFQGNSAPDKSGLPSDRFSAERTGGSVSTLTIQRTQQEDSAVYLCASSGDSGNTIYFGEGSWLTVV.

The J gene is TRBJ2-5, the V gene TRBV4-3, with 11 bases that match TRBD2. With 6 bases clipped from V and 7 bases from J, the junction kept 7 bases outside the gene matches. Germline V gene sequence: CDR1 LGHNA, CDR2 YSLEER. The length of the CDR3 is 14 residues. CDR3 sequence: CASSPLGLAGTQYF. The DNA for the CDR3 is TGCGCCAGCAGTCCCCTCGGACTAGCGGGGACCCAGTACTTC.

The rearrangement joins TRBV21-1 to TRBJ1-6; the D call TRBD1 from the table was never checked on the DNA. TRBV21-1 is given as a pseudogene. The CDR3 has 13 amino acids. CDR3 DNA: TGTGCCAGCAGGGGACACGGACATTCACCCCTCCACTTT. Its translation is CASRGHGHSPLHF.

The CDR3 protein is CASSGKGELFF. DNA for the CDR3: TGTGCCAGCAGTGGAAAGGGGGAGCTGTTTTTT. This chain uses TRBV7-8 with TRBJ2-2; D call uncertain. The CDR3 spans 11 residues. The V end lost 6 bases, the J end lost 8 bases, and 7 bases lay between the germline ends. Germline V gene sequence: CDR1 SGHVS, CDR2 FQNEAQ.

This clone occurred a few times. The chain combines TRBV6-5 with TRBJ2-3; TRBD2 aligns across 9 bases. With 11 bases clipped from V and 1 base from J, the junction kept 10 bases outside the gene matches. Germline CDR1 MNHEY, CDR2 SVGAGI. The length of the CDR3 is 15 residues. The CDR3 here is CASRLIAGGTDTQYF. CDR3 in DNA: TGTGCCTCTCGACTAATAGCGGGGGGCACAGATACGCAGTATTTT.

The rearrangement links TRBV7-8 to TRBJ2-5, with a tentative D call TRBD1 (5 bases). V was shortened by 5 bases and J by 1 base, with 8 bases between the two germline ends. The germline V gene has CDR1 SGHVS and CDR2 FQNEAQ. The CDR3 runs to 13 residues. CDR3 nucleotides: TGTGCCAGCAGCCAGGGTAGCCAAGAGACCCAGTACTTC. Protein sequence: CASSQGSQETQYF.

The chain couples TRBV5-6 to TRBJ1-1, with TRBD1 as a possible D gene (5 bases). The CDR3 has 16 residues. With 0 bases removed from V and 3 bases from J, the gap between germline ends came to 15 bases. CDR1 SGHDT and CDR2 YYEEEE come from the germline V gene. The CDR3 bases are TGTGCCAGCAGCTTGGGGGTAGCGGCCAGGGACACTGAAGCTTTCTTT. Its protein is CASSLGVAARDTEAFF.

The V gene is TRBV5-1, the J gene TRBJ2-5; D unclear. The CDR3 totals 13 residues. Trimming left V 1 base short and J 0 bases short, with 4 bases between. Germline CDR1 SGHRS, CDR2 YFSETQ. The CDR3 DNA reads as TGCGCCAGCAGCTTGATCCACCAAGAGACCCAGTACTTC. The encoded protein is CASSLIHQETQYF.

J is TRBJ2-1 and V is TRBV7-3; a weak D match, TRBD1 (6 bases). Trimming stripped 1 base from V and 2 bases from J, with 12 bases between. This CDR3 is 16 amino acids long. The germline V gene encodes CDR1 SGHTA and CDR2 FQGTGA. The CDR3 spells CASSLNAGETYNEQFF. CDR3 bases: TGTGCCAGCAGCTTAAACGCAGGGGAGACCTACAATGAGCAGTTCTTC.

The J gene is TRBJ2-6, the V gene TRBV19; D not certain. This CDR3 comprises 15 residues. Germline CDR1 and CDR2: LNHDA and SQIVND (reference sequence). Trimming left V 3 bases short and J 0 bases short, with 6 bases between. CDR3 sequence reads: CASSMEGSGANVLTF. The CDR3 DNA is TGTGCCAGTAGTATGGAAGGCTCTGGGGCCAACGTCCTGACTTTC.

The rearrangement uses TRBV9 and TRBJ2-1; tentatively, D is TRBD2 (5 bases). CDR3 length: 14 amino acids. The V end was cut by 3 bases, the J end by 0 bases, with 7 bases between. CDR1 and CDR2 (germline): SGDLS, YYNGEE. CDR3 sequence: CASSAGSSYNEQFF. CDR3 nucleotides: TGTGCCAGCAGCGCGGGGAGCTCCTACAATGAGCAGTTCTTC.

J is TRBJ2-5 and V is TRBV4-2; a weak D match, TRBD2 (6 bases). CDR1 is LGHNA, CDR2 YNFKEQ, per germline. This CDR3 has 14 amino acids. V gave up 0 bases and J gave up 4 bases, with 9 bases separating them. The CDR3 here is CASSQDHGGETQYF. The CDR3 nucleotides read TGTGCCAGCAGCCAAGATCACGGGGGAGAGACCCAGTACTTC.

The chain has TRBV19 and TRBJ2-7; D uncertain. The CDR3 has 14 amino acids. Trimming removed 0 bases at V and 0 bases at J, with 6 bases between. Germline lookup yields CDR1 LNHDA and CDR2 SQIVND (reference sequence). CDR3 nucleotide sequence: TGTGCCAGTAGTATAGAGGCAAACTCCTACGAGCAGTACTTC. This encodes CASSIEANSYEQYF. The variable domain in full, completed from reference TRBV19 and TRBJ2-7, reads DGGITQSPKYLFRKEGQNVTLSCEQNLNHDAMYWYRQDPGQGLRLIYYSQIVNDFQKGDIAEGYSVSREKKESFPLTVTSAQKNPTAFYLCASSIEANSYEQYFGPGTRLTVT.

The rearrangement joins TRBV11-2 to TRBJ2-3; 11 bases map to TRBD2. Germline lookup yields CDR1 SGHAT and CDR2 FQNNGV. The CDR3 has 19 residues. J was trimmed by 1 base and V by 1 base; bases with no gene match: 10. The CDR3 nucleotides read TGTGCCAGCAGCTTAGCACTAGCGGGAGTGAGTGCGCGCACAGATACGCAGTATTTT. This gives the protein CASSLALAGVSARTDTQYF.

The chain couples TRBV18 to TRBJ2-7; a possible D gene is TRBD1 (6 bases). The germline CDR1 and CDR2 sequences are KGHSH and LQKENI. CDR3 length: 15 amino acids. V lost 2 bases and J 5 bases, leaving 16 bases between the germline ends. CDR3 sequence: CASSPGQGKSNEQYF. The CDR3 DNA reads as TGTGCCAGCTCACCAGGGCAGGGGAAGAGCAACGAGCAGTACTTC. Full variable domain (outside the CDR3, taken from reference TRBV18 and TRBJ2-7): NAGVMQNPRHLVRRRGQEARLRCSPMKGHSHVYWYRQLPEEGLKFMVYLQKENIIDESGMPKERFSAEFPKEGPSILRIQQVVRGDSAAYFCASSPGQGKSNEQYFGPGTRLTVT.

The CDR3 reads CASSPRTSAGEQFF. The DNA for the CDR3 is TGCGCCAGCAGCCCCCGGACTAGCGCCGGTGAGCAGTTCTTC. The J gene is TRBJ2-1, the V gene TRBV4-1, with 9 bases fitting TRBD2. Per the germline V gene, CDR1 is MGHRA and CDR2 is YSYEKL. The CDR3 contains 14 residues. With 4 bases clipped from V and 9 bases from J, the junction kept 7 bases outside the gene matches.

CDR3 nucleotides: TGTGCCAGCAGCCCGTTAAGGGGGCCTAATCAGCCCCAGCATTTT. It specifies CASSPLRGPNQPQHF. The chain is built from TRBV7-2 and TRBJ1-5; TRBD1 matches at 7 bases. This CDR3 region has 15 residues. The germline gives CDR1 SGHTA, CDR2 FQGNSA. V trimming: 5 bases; J trimming: 4 bases; junction bases outside the gene matches: 8.

The chain joins TRBV4-3 to TRBJ2-4; D not certain. The V gene's germline CDR1 is LGHNA and CDR2 YSLEER. This CDR3 has 14 amino acids. Between the trimmed V and J ends, which lost 0 bases and 6 bases, there was a span of 9 bases. In DNA form, the CDR3 reads TGCGCCAGCAGCCAAGATCCTCTCTCAAACATTCAGTACTTC. Its protein is CASSQDPLSNIQYF.

J is TRBJ1-2 and V is TRBV10-3; TRBD1 agrees at 7 bases. Germline loops: CDR1 ENHRY, CDR2 SYGVKD. Unmatched junction bases numbered 7, after V lost 5 bases and J lost 4 bases. CDR3 length equals 14 residues. The DNA for the CDR3 is TGTGCCATCAGTCTCGGACAGGCTGGCTATGGCTACACCTTC. As protein: CAISLGQAGYGYTF.

The gene calls are TRBV7-2 and TRBJ2-2; 9 nucleotides line up with TRBD2. Unmatched junction bases numbered 16, after V lost 7 bases and J lost 7 bases. Per the germline V gene, CDR1 is SGHTA and CDR2 is FQGNSA. This CDR3 region has 17 residues. The CDR3: CASNFPGASGKFGELFF. The CDR3 DNA reads as TGTGCCAGCAACTTTCCTGGGGCTAGCGGGAAATTCGGGGAGCTGTTTTTT. The whole variable domain, remainder taken from reference TRBV7-2 and TRBJ2-2, is GAGVSQSPSNKVTEKGKDVELRCDPISGHTALYWYRQSLGQGLEFLIYFQGNSAPDKSGLPSDRFSAERTGGSVSTLTIQRTQQEDSAVYLCASNFPGASGKFGELFFGEGSRLTVL.